The rows below give T cell receptor beta chains drawn from one sample of a study of cytomegalovirus exposure and HLA in healthy donors. Only in-frame clones appear in the TCRdb table, and some are missing; sequencing was by immunoSEQ multiplex PCR. The sample includes under 250,000 clones, over 80% of them seen just once. What was sequenced was PBMCs. Receptors were obtained from a woman aged 18-30 years in good health and CMV-seronegative. The conserved cysteine and the conserved F or W are not part of the CDR3 here. The D gene is left open where the match is weak.

TRBJ2-7 | - | TRBV29-1 | SVVKEREQY
TRBJ1-2 | TRBD1 | TRBV6-5 | ASSSPGQGNYGYT
TRBJ2-2 | TRBD2 | TRBV13 | ASSLDSRGFTGELF
TRBJ1-1 | - | TRBV18 | ASSWLVGTEAF
TRBJ2-7 | TRBD1 | TRBV19 | ASNSGGAGVYEQY
TRBJ1-1 | - | TRBV29-1 | SVEGSGATEAF
TRBJ2-1 | TRBD2 | TRBV11-2 | ASSLPGLAGGNEQF
TRBJ1-5 | - | TRBV7-9 | ASSRDNQPQH
TRBJ2-1 | TRBD1 | TRBV5-1 | ASSPRTGSNEQF
TRBJ1-2 | - | TRBV6-1 | ASRGAGNYGYT
TRBJ2-2 | TRBD2 | TRBV28 | ASSLPSGATGELF
TRBJ2-1 | TRBD1 | TRBV5-4 | ASSLGQGTYNEQF
TRBJ2-1 | - | TRBV29-1 | SVERQVHEQF
TRBJ2-1 | TRBD1 | TRBV28 | ASSSGTGGTPLARV
TRBJ1-2 | - | TRBV14 | ASSTGTPTLYGYT
TRBJ2-7 | - | TRBV9 | ASSPRTGG
TRBJ2-7 | TRBD2 | TRBV6-1 | ASSEARASGGPPY
TRBJ2-5 | - | TRBV29-1 | SGTPPGSRVRETQY
TRBJ1-2 | - | TRBV25-1 | ASSERPSFAGYT
TRBJ2-1 | TRBD2 | TRBV25-1 | ASSDTLAGGYNEQF
TRBJ1-1 | TRBD1 | TRBV27 | ASSLSATGIVSEAF
TRBJ2-1 | - | TRBV7-3 | ASSTSLSSYNEQF
TRBJ2-5 | TRBD1 | TRBV5-1 | ASSLSGTGVETQY